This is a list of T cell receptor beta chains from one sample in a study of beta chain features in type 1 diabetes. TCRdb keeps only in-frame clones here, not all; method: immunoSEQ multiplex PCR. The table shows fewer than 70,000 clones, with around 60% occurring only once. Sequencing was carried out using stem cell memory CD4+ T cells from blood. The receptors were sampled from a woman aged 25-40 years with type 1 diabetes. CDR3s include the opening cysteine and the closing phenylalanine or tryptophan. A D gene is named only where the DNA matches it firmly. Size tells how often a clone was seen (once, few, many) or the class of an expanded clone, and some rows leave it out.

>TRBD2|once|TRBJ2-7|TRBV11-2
TGTGCCAGCAGCCCTAGCGGGAGGCCCCCCTACGAGCAGTACTTC
CASSPSGRPPYEQYF
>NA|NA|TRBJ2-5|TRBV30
TGTGCCTGGAGTGTACCTGGGCTACGGGGAGAGACCCAGTACTTC
CAWSVPGLRGETQYF
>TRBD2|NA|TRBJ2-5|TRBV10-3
TGTGCCACCGGGACTAGCGGGATAGGGGAAGAGACCCAGTACTTC
CATGTSGIGEETQYF
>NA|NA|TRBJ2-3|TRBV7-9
TGTGCCAGCAGCTTTTTCGAGAGCACAGATACGCAGTATTTT
CASSFFESTDTQYF
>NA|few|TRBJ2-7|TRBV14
TGTGCCAGCAGCCAAGTCCATTACGAGCAGTACTTC
CASSQVHYEQYF
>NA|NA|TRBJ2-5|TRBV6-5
TGTGCCAGCACCCTCGGGGAGACCCAGTACTTC
CASTLGETQYF
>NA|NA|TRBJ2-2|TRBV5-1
TGCGCCAGCAGCTCCCCTAGCGCGTTCACCGGGGAGCTGTTTTTT
CASSSPSAFTGELFF
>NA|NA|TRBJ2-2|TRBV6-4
TGTGCCAGCAGTGTTGAGCGGAACACCGGGGAGCTGTTTTTT
CASSVERNTGELFF
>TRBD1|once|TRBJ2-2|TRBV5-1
TGCGCCAGCAGCCGGGACAGGGAGAACACCGGGGAGCTGTTTTTT
CASSRDRENTGELFF
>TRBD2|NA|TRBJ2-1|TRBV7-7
TGTGCTAGCAGCTTAGCTGGGAGGGGCAGGGAGCAGTTCTTC
CASSLAGRGREQFF
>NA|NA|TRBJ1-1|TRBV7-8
TGTGCCAGCAGCCTTCAACATGCTGAAGCTTTCTTT
CASSLQHAEAFF
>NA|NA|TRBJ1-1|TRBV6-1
TGTGCCAGCAGTGAGAACAACGCTTTCTTT
CASSENNAFF
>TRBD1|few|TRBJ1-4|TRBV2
TGTGCCAGCAGTGATGGGACAGCTAATGAAAAACTGTTTTTT
CASSDGTANEKLFF